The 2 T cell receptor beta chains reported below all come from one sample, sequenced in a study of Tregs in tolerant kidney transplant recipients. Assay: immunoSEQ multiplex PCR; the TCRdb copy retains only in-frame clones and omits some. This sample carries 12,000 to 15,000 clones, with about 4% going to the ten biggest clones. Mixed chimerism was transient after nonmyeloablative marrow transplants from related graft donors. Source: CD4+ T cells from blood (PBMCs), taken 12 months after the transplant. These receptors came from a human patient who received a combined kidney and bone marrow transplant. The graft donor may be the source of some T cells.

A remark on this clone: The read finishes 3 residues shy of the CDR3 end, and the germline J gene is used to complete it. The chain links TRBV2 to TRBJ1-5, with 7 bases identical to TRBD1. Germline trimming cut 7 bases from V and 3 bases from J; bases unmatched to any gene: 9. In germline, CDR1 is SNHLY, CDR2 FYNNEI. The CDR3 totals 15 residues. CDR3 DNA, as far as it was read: TGTGCCAGCACCGGGACAGACCCTTTCAATCAGCCC. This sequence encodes CASTGTDPFNQP. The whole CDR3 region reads CASTGTDPFNQPQHF.

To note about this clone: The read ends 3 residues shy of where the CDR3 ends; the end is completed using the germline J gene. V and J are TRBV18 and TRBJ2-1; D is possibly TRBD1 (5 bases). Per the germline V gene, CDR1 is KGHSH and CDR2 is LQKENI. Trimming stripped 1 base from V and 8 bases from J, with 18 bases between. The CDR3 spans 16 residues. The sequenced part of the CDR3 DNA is TGTGCCAGCTCACCACTCCGTATGCAGGGTGGTGATGAG. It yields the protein CASSPLRMQGGDE. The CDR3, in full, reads CASSPLRMQGGDEQFF.